This TCR beta chain was recovered during a study of T-cell memory formation after mild COVID-19. Study-wide results and limits: Contracting clones from day 15 to 85 had balanced CD4/CD8; later expanders favoured CD4+. Pre-infection memory carried some responding clones, suggesting that cross-reactive memory joined. Nothing showed for sure that second-wave clones peaking on day 37 were SARS-CoV-2 specific.

This clonotype was detected only a few times. No antigen is known for it. One entry per CDR3 protein, called by TCRdb with MiXCR from the 5' RACE reads. The sample lists about 420,000 distinct CDR3 sequences; 20% to 30% were seen once. Sequencing was carried out using PBMCs or a T cell subset sorted from them (not recorded which). The receptor was isolated from an adult woman who had mild COVID-19 (a few samples of this study predate the infection). Cell type and time point are not known.

CDR3 protein: CATSRVGEGDTQYF. The CDR3 nucleotides are TGTGCCACCAGCAGAGTGGGTGAGGGAGATACGCAGTATTTT. V usage is TRBV15 and J usage is TRBJ2-3, with D possibly matching TRBD2 (5 bases). Germline V gives CDR1 LNHNV, CDR2 YYDKDF (reference sequence). Between the trimmed V and J ends, which lost 1 base and 5 bases, there was a span of 10 bases. This CDR3 comprises 14 residues.